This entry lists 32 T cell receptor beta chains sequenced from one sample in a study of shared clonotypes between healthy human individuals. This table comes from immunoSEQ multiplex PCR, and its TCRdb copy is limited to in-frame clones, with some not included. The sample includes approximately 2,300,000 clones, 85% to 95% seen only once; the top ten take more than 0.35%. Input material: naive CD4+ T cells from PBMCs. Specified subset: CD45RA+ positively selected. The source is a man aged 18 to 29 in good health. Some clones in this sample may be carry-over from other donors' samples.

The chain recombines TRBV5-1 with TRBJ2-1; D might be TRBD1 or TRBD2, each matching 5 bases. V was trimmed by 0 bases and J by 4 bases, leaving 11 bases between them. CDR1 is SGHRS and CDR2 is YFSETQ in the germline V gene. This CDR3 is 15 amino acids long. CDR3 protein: CASSLVGEPYNEQFF. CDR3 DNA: TGCGCCAGCAGCTTGGTGGGGGAGCCATACAATGAGCAGTTCTTC.

As DNA, the CDR3 is TGTGCCAGCAGCTTCGCCTCCCTAAGGACAGGTAGTGCCACTGAAGCTTTCTTT. It encodes CASSFASLRTGSATEAFF. This chain links TRBV7-2 with TRBJ1-1, with TRBD1 matching 7 bases. Germline trimming cut 3 bases from V and 4 bases from J; bases unmatched to any gene: 17. Per germline, CDR1 SGHTA and CDR2 FQGNSA. This CDR3 has 18 amino acids.

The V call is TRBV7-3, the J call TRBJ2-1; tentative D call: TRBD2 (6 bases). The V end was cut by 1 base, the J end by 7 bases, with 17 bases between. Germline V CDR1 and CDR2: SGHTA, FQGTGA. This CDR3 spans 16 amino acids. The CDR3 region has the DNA TGTGCCAGCAGCTTAAACGGGGGACCCCGGGGTAATGAGCAGTTCTTC. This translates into CASSLNGGPRGNEQFF.

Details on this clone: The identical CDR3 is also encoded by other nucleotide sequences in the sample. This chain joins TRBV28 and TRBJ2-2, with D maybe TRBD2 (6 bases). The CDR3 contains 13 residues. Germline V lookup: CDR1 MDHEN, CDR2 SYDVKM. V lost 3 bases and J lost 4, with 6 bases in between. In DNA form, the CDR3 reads TGTGCCAGCAGTTTGGGGGGCACCGGGGAGCTGTTTTTT. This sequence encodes CASSLGGTGELFF.

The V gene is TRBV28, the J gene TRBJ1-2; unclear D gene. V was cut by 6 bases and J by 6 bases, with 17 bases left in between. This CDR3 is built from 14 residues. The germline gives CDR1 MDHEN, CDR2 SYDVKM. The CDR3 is CASSRRTALHGYTF. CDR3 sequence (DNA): TGTGCCAGCAGCCGTCGGACGGCCCTCCATGGCTACACCTTC.

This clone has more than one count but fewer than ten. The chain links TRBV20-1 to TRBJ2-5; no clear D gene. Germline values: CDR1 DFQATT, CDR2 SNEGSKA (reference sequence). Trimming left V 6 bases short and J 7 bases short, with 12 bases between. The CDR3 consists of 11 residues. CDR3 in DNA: TGCAGTGCAGACCCCGCGCGGACCCAGTACTTC. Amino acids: CSADPARTQYF.

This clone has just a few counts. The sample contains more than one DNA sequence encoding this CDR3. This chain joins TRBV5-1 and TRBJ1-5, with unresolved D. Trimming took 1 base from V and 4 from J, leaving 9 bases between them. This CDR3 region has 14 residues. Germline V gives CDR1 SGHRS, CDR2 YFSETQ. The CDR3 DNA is TGCGCCAGCAGCTTGAACGGGCCAAATCAGCCCCAGCATTTT. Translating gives CASSLNGPNQPQHF.

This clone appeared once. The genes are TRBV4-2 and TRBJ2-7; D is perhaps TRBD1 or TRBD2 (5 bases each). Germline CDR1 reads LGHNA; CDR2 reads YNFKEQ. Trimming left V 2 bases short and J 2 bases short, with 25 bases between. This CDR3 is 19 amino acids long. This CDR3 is CASSQTGTPKRAATYEQYF. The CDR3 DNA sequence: TGTGCCAGCAGCCAAACCGGGACCCCAAAAAGAGCGGCTACCTACGAGCAGTACTTC.

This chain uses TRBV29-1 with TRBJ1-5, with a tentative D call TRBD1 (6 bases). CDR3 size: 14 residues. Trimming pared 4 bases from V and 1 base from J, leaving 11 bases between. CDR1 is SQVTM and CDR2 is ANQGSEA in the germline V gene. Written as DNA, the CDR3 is TGCAGCGTTGTGTCAGGGGCCAGCAATCAGCCCCAGCATTTT. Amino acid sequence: CSVVSGASNQPQHF.

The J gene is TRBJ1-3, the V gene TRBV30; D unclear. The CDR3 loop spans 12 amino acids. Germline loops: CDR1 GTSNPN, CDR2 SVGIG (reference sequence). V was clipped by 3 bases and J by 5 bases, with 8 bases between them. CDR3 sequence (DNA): TGTGCCTGGAGCCCCTCCCGAAACACCATATATTTT. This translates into CAWSPSRNTIYF.

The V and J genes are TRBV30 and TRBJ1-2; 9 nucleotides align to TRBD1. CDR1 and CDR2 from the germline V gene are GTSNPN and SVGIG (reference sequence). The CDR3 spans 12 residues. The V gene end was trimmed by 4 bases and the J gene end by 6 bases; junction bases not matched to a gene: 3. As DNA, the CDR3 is TGTGCCTGGAAGGACAGGGGAGATGGCTACACCTTC. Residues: CAWKDRGDGYTF.

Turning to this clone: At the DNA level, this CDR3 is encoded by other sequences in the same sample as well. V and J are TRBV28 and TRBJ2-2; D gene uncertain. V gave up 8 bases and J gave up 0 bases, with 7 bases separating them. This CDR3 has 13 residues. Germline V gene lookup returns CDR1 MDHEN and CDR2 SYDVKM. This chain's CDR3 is CASRFSNTGELFF. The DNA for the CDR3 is TGTGCCAGCCGATTCTCGAACACCGGGGAGCTGTTTTTT.

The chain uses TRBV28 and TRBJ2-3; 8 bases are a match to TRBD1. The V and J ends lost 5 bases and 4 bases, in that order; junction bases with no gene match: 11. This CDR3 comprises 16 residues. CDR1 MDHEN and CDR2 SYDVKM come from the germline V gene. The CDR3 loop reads CASSPRQGSSSDTQYF. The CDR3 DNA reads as TGTGCCAGCAGTCCCAGACAGGGGAGCAGCTCAGATACGCAGTATTTT.

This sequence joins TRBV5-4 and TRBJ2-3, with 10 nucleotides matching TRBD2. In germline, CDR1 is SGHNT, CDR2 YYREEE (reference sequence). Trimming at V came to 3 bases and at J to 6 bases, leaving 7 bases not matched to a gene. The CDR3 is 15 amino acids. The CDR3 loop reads CASSSLAGGIDTQYF. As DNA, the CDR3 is TGTGCCAGCAGCTCTTTAGCGGGAGGAATCGATACGCAGTATTTT.

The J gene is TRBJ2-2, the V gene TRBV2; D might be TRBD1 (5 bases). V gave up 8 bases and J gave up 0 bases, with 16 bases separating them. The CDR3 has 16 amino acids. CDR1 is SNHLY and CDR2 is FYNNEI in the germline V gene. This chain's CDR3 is CASAAAGITNTGELFF. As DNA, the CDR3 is TGTGCCAGCGCTGCGGCAGGGATAACGAACACCGGGGAGCTGTTTTTT.

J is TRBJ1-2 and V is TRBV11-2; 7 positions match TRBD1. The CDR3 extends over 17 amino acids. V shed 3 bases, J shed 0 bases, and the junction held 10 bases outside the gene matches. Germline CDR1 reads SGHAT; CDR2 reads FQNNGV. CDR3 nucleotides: TGTGCCAGCAGCTTCAAGGGGACAGCGACAACTAACTATGGCTACACCTTC. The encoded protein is CASSFKGTATTNYGYTF.

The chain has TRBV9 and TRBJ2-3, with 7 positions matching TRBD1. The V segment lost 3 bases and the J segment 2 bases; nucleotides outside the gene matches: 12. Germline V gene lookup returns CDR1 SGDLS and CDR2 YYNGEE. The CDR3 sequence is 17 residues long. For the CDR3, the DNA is TGTGCCAGCAGCGAGGCCCCCCAGGGGGTAAACACAGATACGCAGTATTTT. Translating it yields CASSEAPQGVNTDTQYF.

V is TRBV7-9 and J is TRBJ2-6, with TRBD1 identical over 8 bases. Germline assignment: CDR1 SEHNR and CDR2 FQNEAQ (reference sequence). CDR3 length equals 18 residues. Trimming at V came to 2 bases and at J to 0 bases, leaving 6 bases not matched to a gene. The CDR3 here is CASSLSRTGSSGANVLTF. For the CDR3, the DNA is TGTGCCAGCAGCTTATCAAGGACAGGGAGCTCTGGGGCCAACGTCCTGACTTTC. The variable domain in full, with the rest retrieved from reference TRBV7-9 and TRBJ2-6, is DTGVSQNPRHKITKRGQNVTFRCDPISEHNRLYWYRQTLGQGPEFLTYFQNEAQLEKSRLLSDRFSAERPKGSFSTLEIQRTEQGDSAMYLCASSLSRTGSSGANVLTFGAGSRLTVL.

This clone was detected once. The CDR3 nucleotides are TGTGCCTGGGAACCGGGACACCACCAAGAGACCCAGTACTTC. This codes for CAWEPGHHQETQYF. The chain uses TRBV30 and TRBJ2-5; weak D call: TRBD1 (6 bases). The V gene lost 5 bases and the J gene lost 0 bases, with 13 bases spanning the gap. This CDR3 contains 14 residues. Germline loops: CDR1 GTSNPN, CDR2 SVGIG (reference sequence).

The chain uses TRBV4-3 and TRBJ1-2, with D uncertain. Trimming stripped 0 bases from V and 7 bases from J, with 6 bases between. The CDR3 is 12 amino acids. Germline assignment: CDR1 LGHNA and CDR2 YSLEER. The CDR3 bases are TGCGCCAGCAGCCAAGATAAGGCTGGCTACACCTTC. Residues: CASSQDKAGYTF.

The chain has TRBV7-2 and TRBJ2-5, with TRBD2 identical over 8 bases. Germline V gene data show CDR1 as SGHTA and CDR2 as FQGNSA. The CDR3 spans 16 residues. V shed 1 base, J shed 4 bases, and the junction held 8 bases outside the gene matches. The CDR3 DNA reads TGTGCCAGCAGCTTAGACGCCGGGAGGGCTAGAGAGACCCAGTACTTC. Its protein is CASSLDAGRARETQYF.

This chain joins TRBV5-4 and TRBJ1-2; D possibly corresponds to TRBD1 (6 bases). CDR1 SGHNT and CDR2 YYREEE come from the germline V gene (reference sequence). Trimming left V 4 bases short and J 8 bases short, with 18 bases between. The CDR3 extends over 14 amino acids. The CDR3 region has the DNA TGTGCCAGCAGCCTACTTCTACAGGGTTACGGCTACACCTTC. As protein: CASSLLLQGYGYTF.

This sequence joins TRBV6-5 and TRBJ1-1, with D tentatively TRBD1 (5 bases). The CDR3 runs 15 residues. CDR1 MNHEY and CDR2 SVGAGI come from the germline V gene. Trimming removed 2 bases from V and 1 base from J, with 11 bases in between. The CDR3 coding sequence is TGTGCCAGCAGTTACGCCCGGACATGGAACACTGAAGCTTTCTTT. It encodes CASSYARTWNTEAFF.

CDR3 nucleotides: TGTGCCAGCAGCCCCGGACTAGCGGAAGAGACCCAGTACTTC. It encodes CASSPGLAEETQYF. This chain joins TRBV7-2 and TRBJ2-5; 10 bases line up with TRBD2. Germline V gives CDR1 SGHTA, CDR2 FQGNSA. With 5 bases clipped from V and 3 bases from J, the junction kept 3 bases outside the gene matches. The CDR3 is 14 residues long.

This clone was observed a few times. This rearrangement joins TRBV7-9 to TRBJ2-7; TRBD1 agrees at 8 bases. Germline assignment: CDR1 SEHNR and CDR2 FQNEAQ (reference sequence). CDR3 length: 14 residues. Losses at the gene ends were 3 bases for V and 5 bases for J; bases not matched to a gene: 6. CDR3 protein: CASSLRQGADEQYF. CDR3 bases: TGTGCCAGCAGCTTGAGGCAGGGGGCCGACGAGCAGTACTTC.

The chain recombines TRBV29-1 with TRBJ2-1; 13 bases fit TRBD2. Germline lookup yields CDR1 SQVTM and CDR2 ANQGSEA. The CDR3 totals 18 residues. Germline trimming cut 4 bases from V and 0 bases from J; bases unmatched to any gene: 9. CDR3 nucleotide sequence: TGCAGCGTTGGATGGGGACTAGCGGGACGGAGCTCCTACAATGAGCAGTTCTTC. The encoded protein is CSVGWGLAGRSSYNEQFF.

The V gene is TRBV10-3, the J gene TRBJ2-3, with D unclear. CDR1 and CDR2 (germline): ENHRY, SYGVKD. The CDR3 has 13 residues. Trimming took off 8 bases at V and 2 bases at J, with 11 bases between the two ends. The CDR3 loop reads CAILVPPTDTQYF. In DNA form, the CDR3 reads TGTGCCATCCTGGTTCCACCCACAGATACGCAGTATTTT.

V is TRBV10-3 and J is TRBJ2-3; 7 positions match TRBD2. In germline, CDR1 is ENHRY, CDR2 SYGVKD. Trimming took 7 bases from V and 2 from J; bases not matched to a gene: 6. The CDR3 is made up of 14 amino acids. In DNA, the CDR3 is TGTGCCATCAAGGGGACTACCGACACAGATACGCAGTATTTT. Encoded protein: CAIKGTTDTDTQYF.

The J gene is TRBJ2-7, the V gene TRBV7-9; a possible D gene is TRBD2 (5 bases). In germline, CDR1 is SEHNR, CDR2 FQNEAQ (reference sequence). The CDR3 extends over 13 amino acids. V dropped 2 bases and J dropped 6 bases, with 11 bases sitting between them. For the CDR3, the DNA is TGTGCCAGCAGCTTACAGGAGGCGGGCGAGCAGTACTTC. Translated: CASSLQEAGEQYF.

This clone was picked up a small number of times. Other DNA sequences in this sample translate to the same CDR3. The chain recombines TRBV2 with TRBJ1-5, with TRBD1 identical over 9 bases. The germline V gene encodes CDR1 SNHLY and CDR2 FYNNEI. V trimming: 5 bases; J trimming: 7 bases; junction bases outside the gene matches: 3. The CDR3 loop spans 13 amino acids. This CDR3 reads CASSPDRGQPQHF. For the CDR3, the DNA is TGTGCCAGCAGTCCGGACAGGGGCCAGCCCCAGCATTTT.

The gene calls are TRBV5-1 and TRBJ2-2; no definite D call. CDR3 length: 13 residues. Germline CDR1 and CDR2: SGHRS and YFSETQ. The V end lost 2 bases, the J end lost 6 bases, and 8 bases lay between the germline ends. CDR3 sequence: CASSFTRAGELFF. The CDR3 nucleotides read TGCGCCAGCAGCTTCACCAGAGCCGGGGAGCTGTTTTTT.

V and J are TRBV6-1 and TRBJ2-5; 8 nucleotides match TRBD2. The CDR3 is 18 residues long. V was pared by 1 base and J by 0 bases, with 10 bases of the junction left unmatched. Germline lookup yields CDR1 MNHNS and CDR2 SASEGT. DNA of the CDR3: TGTGCCAGCAGTGAAGGATTTAGACCTAGCGGGTACCAAGAGACCCAGTACTTC. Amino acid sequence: CASSEGFRPSGYQETQYF.